The clone carrying this TCR beta chain was observed a few times. This sample is drawn from a study of patients and donors after allogeneic stem cell transplantation. TCRdb called the RT-PCR reads again in MiXCR, with one record for every CDR3 protein. Of 800,000 to 1,000,000 distinct CDR3 sequences listed, roughly 18% are singletons. Sequenced input: blood, either unsorted or a sorted T cell fraction (not recorded which). This TCR came from a human donor who was either an allogeneic HSCT recipient or a stem cell or donor lymphocyte infusion donor (not recorded which). It is not recorded whose cells these are; they may come from a transplant donor.

CDR3 bases: TGTGCCAGCAGTTTATTCGGGCTATCCTCTGGGGCCAACGTCCTGACTTTC. Its translation: CASSLFGLSSGANVLTF. This sequence joins TRBV27 and TRBJ2-6; D ambiguous. The germline V gene encodes CDR1 MNHEY and CDR2 SMNVEV (reference sequence). V was pared by 1 base and J by 0 bases, with 10 bases between. There are 17 residues in the CDR3.